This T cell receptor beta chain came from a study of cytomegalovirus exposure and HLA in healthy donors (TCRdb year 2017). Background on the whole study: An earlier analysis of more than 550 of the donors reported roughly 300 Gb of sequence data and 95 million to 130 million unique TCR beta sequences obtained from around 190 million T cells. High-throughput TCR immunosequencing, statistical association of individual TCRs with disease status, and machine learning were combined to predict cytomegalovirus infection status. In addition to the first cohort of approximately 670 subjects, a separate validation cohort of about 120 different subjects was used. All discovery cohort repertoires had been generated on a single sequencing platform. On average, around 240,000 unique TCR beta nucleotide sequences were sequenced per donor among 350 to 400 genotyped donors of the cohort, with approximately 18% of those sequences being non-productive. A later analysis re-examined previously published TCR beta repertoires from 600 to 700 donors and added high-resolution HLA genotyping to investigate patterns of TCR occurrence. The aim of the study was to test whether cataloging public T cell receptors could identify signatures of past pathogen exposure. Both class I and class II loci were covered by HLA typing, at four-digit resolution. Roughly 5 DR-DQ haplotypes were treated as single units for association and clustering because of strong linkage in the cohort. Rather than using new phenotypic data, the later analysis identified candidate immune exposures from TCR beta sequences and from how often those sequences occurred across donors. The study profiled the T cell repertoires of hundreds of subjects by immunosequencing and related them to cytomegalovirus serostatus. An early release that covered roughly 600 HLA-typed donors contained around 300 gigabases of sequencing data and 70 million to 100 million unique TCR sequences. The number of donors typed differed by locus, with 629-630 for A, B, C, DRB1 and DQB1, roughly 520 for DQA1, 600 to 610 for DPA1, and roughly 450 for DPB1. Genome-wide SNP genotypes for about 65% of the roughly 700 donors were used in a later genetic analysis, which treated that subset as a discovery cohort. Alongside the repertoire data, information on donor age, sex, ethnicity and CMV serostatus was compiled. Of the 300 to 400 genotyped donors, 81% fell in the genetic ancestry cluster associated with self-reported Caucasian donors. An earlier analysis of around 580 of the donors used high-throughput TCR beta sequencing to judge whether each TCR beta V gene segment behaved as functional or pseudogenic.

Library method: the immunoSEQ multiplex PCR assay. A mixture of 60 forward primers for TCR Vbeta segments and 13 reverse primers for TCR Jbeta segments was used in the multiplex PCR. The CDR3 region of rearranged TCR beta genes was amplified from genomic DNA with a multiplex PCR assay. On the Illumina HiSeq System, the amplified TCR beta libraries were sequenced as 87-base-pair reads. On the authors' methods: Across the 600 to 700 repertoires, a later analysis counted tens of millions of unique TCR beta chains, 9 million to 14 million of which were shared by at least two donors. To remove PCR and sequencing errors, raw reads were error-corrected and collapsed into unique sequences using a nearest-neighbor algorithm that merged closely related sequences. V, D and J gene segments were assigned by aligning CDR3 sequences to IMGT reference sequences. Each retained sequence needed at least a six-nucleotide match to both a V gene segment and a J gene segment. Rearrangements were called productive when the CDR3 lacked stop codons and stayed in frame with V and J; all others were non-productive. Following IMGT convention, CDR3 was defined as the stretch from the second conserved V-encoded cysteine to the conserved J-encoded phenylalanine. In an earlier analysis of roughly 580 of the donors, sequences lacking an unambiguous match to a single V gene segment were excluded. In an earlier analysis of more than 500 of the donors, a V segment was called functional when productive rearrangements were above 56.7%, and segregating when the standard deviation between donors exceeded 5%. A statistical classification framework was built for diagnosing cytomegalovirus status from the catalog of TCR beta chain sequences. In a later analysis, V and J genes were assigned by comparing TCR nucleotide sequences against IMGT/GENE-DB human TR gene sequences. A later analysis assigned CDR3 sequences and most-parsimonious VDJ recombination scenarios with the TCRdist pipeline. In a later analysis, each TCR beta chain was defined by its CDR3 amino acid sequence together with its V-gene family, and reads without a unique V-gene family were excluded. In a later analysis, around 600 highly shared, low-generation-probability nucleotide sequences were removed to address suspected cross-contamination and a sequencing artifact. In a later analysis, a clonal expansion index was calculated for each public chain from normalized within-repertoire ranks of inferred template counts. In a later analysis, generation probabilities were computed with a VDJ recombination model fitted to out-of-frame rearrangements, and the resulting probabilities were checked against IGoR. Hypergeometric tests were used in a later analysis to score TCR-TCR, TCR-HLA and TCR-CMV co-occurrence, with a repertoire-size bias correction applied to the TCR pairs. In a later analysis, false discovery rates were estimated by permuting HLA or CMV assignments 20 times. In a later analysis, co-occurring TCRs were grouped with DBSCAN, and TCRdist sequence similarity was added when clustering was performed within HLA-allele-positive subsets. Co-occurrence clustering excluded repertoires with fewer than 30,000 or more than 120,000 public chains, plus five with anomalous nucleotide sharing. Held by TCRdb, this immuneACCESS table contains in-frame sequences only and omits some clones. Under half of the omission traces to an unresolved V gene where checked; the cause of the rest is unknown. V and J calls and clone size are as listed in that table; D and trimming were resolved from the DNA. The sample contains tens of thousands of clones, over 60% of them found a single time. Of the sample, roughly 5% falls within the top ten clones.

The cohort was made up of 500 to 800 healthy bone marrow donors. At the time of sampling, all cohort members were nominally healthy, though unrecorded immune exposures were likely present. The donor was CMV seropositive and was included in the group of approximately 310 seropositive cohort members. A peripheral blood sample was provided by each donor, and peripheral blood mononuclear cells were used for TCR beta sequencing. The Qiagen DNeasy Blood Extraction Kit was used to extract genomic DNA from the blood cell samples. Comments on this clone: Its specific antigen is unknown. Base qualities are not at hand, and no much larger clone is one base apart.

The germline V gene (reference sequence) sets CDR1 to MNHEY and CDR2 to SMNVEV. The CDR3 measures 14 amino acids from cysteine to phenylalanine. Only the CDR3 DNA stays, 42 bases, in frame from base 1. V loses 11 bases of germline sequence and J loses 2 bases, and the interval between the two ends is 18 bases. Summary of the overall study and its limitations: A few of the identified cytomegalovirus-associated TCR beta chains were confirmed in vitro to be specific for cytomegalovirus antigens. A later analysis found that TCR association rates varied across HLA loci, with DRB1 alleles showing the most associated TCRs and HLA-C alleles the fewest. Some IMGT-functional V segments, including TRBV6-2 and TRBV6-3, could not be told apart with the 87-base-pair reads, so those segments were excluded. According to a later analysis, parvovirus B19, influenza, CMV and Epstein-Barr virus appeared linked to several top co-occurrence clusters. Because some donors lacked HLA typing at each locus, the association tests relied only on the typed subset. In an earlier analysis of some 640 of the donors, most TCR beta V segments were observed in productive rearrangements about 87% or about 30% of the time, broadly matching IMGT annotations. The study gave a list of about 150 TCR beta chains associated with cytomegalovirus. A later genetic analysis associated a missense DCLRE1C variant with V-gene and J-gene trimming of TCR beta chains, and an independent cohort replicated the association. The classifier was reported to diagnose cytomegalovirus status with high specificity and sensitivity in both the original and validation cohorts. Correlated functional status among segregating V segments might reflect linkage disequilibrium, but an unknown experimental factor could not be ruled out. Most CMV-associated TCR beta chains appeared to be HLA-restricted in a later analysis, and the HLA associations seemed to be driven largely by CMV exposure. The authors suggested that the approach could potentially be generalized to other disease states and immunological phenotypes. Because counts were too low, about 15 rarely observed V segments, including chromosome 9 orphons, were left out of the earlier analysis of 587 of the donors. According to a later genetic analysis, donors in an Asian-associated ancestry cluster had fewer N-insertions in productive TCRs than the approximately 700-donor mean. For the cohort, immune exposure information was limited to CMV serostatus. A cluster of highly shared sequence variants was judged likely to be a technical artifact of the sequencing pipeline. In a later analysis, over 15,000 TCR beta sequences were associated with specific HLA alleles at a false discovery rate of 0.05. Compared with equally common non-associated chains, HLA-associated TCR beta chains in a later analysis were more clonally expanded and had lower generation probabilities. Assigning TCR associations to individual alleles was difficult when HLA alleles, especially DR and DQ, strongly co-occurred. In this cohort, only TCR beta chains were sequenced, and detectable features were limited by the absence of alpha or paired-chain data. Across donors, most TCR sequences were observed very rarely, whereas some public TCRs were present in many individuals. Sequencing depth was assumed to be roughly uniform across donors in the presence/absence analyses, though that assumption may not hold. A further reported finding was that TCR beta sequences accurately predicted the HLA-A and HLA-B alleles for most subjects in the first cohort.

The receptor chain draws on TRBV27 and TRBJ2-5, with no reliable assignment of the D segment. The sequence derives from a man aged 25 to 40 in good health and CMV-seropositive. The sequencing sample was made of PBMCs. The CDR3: CARKSFAGQETQYF. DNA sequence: TGTGCCCGAAAATCCTTCGCAGGTCAAGAGACCCAGTACTTC.